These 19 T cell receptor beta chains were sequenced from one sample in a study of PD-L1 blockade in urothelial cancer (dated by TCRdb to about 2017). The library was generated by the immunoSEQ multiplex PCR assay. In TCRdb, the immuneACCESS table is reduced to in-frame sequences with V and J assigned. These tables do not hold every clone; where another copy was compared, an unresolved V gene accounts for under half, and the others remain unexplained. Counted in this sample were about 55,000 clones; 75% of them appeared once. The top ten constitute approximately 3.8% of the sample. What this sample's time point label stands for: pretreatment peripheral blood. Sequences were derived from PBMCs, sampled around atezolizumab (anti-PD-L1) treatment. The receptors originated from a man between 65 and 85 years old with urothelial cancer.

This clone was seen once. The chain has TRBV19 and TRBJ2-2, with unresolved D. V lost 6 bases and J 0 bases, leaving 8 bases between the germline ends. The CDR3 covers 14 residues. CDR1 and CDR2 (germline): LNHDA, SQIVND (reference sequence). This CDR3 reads CASRPNTNTGELFF. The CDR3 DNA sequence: TGTGCCAGTAGGCCAAACACGAACACCGGGGAGCTGTTTTTT. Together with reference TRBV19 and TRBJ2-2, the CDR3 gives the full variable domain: DGGITQSPKYLFRKEGQNVTLSCEQNLNHDAMYWYRQDPGQGLRLIYYSQIVNDFQKGDIAEGYSVSREKKESFPLTVTSAQKNPTAFYLCASRPNTNTGELFFGEGSRLTVL.

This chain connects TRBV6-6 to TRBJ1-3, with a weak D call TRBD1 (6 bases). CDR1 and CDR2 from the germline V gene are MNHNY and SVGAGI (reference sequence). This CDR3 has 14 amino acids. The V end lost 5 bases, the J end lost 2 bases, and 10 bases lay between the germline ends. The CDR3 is CASSTQGTGNTIYF. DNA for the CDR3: TGTGCCAGCAGTACCCAGGGGACTGGAAACACCATATATTTT.

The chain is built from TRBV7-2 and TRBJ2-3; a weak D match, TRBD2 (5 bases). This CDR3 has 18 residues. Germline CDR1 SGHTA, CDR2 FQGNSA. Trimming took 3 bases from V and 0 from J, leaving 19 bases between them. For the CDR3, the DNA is TGTGCCAGCAGCTTCATGGGGAGCAGGATGACTAGCACAGATACGCAGTATTTT. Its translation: CASSFMGSRMTSTDTQYF.

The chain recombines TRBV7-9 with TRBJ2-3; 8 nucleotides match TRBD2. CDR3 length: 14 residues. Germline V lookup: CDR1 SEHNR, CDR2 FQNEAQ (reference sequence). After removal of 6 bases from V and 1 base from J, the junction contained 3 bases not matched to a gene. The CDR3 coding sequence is TGTGCCAGCAGTCGTAGCGGGGGCACAGATACGCAGTATTTT. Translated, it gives CASSRSGGTDTQYF.

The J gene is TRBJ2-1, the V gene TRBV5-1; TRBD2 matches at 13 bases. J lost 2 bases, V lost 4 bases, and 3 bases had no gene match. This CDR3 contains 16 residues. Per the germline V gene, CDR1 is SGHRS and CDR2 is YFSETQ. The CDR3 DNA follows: TGCGCCAGCAGCCTAGGACTAGCGGGAGCCTACAATGAGCAGTTCTTC. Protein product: CASSLGLAGAYNEQFF.

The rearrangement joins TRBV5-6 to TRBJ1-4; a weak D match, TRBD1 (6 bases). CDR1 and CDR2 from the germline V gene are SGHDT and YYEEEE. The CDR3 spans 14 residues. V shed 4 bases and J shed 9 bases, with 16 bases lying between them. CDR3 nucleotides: TGTGCCAGCAGCCCGGACAGTACCCGCCAAAAACTGTTTTTT. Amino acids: CASSPDSTRQKLFF. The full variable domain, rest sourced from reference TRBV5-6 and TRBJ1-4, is DAGVTQSPTHLIKTRGQQVTLRCSPKSGHDTVSWYQQALGQGPQFIFQYYEEEERQRGNFPDRFSGHQFPNYSSELNVNALLLGDSALYLCASSPDSTRQKLFFGSGTQLSVL.

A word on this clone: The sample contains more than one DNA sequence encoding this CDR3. The CDR3 reads CASSLTSSEQYF. The CDR3 DNA follows: TGTGCCAGCAGTTTGACAAGTTCTGAGCAGTACTTC. This chain links TRBV28 with TRBJ2-7; no clear D gene. Trimming took off 3 bases at V and 7 bases at J, with 10 bases between the two ends. CDR1 MDHEN and CDR2 SYDVKM come from the germline V gene. This CDR3 is built from 12 residues.

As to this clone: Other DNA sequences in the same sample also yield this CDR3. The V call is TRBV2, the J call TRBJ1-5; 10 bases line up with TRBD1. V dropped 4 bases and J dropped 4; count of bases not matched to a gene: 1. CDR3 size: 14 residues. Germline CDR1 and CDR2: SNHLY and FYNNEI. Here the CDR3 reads CASSGTGGNQPQHF. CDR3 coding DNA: TGTGCCAGCAGTGGGACAGGGGGAAATCAGCCCCAGCATTTT.

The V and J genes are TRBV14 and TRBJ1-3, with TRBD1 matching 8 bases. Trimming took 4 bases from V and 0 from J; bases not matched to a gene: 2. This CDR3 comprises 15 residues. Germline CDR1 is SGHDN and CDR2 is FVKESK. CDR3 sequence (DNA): TGTGCCAGCAGCCCAGGGGGCTACTCTGGAAACACCATATATTTT. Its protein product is CASSPGGYSGNTIYF.

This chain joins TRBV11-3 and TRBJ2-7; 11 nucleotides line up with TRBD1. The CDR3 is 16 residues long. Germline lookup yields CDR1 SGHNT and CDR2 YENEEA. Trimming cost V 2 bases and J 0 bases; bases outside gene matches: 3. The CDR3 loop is CASSLRGTGGSYEQYF. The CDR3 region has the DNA TGTGCCAGCAGCTTAAGGGGGACAGGGGGCTCCTACGAGCAGTACTTC.

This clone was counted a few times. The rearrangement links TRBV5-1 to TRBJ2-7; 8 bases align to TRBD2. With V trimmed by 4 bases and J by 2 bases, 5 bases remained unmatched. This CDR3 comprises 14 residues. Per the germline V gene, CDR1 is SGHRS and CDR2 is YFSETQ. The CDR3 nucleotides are TGCGCCAGCAGCCATAGCGGGGCCGCCTACGAGCAGTACTTC. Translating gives CASSHSGAAYEQYF.

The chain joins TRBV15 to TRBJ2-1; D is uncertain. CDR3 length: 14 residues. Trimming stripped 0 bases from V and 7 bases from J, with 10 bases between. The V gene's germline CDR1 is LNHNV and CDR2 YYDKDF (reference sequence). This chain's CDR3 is CATSRETAVNEQFF. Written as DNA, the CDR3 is TGTGCCACCAGCAGAGAAACAGCCGTTAATGAGCAGTTCTTC.

For the CDR3, the DNA is TGTGCCAGCACCCGGGACAGCTACTATGGCTACACCTTC. This codes for CASTRDSYYGYTF. V and J are TRBV6-5 and TRBJ1-2, with 7 bases identical to TRBD1. This CDR3 spans 13 amino acids. V lost 7 bases to trimming and J lost 3 bases; unmatched junction nucleotides: 5. CDR1 is MNHEY and CDR2 is SVGAGI in the germline V gene.

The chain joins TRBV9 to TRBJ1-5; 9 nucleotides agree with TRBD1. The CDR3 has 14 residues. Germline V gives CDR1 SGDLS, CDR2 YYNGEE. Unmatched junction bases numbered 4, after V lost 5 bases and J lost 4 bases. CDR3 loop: CASSSGTGNQPQHF. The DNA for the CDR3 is TGTGCCAGCAGTTCCGGGACAGGGAATCAGCCCCAGCATTTT.

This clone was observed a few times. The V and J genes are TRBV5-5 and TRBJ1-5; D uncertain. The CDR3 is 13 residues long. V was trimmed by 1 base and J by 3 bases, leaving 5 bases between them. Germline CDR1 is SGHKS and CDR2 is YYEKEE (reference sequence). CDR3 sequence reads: CASSLLFNQPQHF. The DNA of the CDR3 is TGTGCCAGCAGCTTGCTCTTCAATCAGCCCCAGCATTTT. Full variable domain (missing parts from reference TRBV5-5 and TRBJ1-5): DAGVTQSPTHLIKTRGQQVTLRCSPISGHKSVSWYQQVLGQGPQFIFQYYEKEERGRGNFPDRFSARQFPNYSSELNVNALLLGDSALYLCASSLLFNQPQHFGDGTRLSIL.

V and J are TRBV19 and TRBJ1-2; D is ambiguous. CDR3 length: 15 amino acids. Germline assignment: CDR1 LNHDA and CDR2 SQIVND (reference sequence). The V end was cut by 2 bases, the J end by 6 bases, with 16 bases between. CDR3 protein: CASSIFLGRADGYTF. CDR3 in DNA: TGTGCCAGTAGTATATTCCTCGGGAGGGCGGATGGCTACACCTTC.

The CDR3 nucleotides are TGTGCCTCCCCGAGGGCCGACAACCCCTATGGCTACACCTTC. This gives the protein CASPRADNPYGYTF. The V and J genes are TRBV30 and TRBJ1-2; the D is unclear. This CDR3 contains 14 residues. V gave up 7 bases and J gave up 4 bases, with 19 bases separating them. The germline V gene encodes CDR1 GTSNPN and CDR2 SVGIG (reference sequence).

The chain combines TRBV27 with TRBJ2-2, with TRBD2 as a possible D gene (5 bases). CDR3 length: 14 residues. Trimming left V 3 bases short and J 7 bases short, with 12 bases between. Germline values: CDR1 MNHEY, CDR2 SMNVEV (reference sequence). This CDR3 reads CASSFLARNGELFF. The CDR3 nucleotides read TGTGCCAGCAGTTTCCTAGCACGGAACGGGGAGCTGTTTTTT.

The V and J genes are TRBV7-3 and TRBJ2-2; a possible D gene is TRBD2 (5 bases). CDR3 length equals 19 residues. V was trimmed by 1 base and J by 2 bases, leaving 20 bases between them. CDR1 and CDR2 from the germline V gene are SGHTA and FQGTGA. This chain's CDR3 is CASSLNPPIPGSNTGELFF. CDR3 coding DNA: TGTGCCAGCAGCTTAAACCCCCCAATCCCGGGGAGCAACACCGGGGAGCTGTTTTTT.